The 10 T cell receptor beta chains in this list originate from one sample, sequenced in a study of T cells in Graves' hyperthyroidism and ophthalmopathy (dated by TCRdb to between 2019 and 2020). Library construction relied on multiplex PCR. Instrument on record: Illumina HiSeq 2000. The TCR beta CDR3 regions were amplified from RNA transcripts. A first-round RT-PCR of the TCR CDR3 used the HTBI primer set with the Qiagen OneStep RT-PCR kit. Starting from the raw public reads, TCRdb applied fastp trimming at Q25, assembled clones with MiXCR and retained in-frame beta chains. Duplicate CDR3 protein sequences are folded into a single record with the most common DNA and genes. In all, the sample holds hundreds of thousands of distinct CDR3 sequences, and 12% to 15% of those were seen once. The ten largest account for roughly 10% of the sample. Sequencing was performed on blood. These receptors were collected from a young woman with Graves' hyperthyroidism.

The sample holds many counts of this clonotype. The rearrangement uses TRBV18 and TRBJ2-1; D is perhaps TRBD1 (6 bases). The CDR3 runs to 17 residues. Germline CDR1 and CDR2: KGHSH and LQKENI. Trimming removed 1 base from V and 0 bases from J, with 13 bases in between. This CDR3 is CASSPRVGQGSYNEQFF. The CDR3 nucleotides are TGTGCCAGCTCACCACGGGTGGGACAAGGCTCCTACAATGAGCAGTTCTTC. The whole variable domain, remainder taken from reference TRBV18 and TRBJ2-1, is NAGVMQNPRHLVRRRGQEARLRCSPMKGHSHVYWYRQLPEEGLKFMVYLQKENIIDESGMPKERFSAEFPKEGPSILRIQQVVRGDSAAYFCASSPRVGQGSYNEQFFGPGTRLTVL.

The V gene is TRBV9, the J gene TRBJ2-1, with D possibly matching TRBD2 (6 bases). Germline-derived CDR1 and CDR2 are SGDLS and YYNGEE. Trimming left V 2 bases short and J 10 bases short, with 16 bases between. CDR3 length equals 14 residues. The DNA of the CDR3 is TGTGCCAGCAGCGTTACCGGGACTCCGAGCGAGCAGTTCTTC. Translation gives CASSVTGTPSEQFF.

This clonotype was found once. V usage is TRBV7-8 and J usage is TRBJ1-5; D gene ambiguous. CDR3 length: 17 residues. V was clipped by 4 bases and J by 0 bases, with 16 bases between them. Germline V CDR1 and CDR2: SGHVS, FQNEAQ. CDR3 amino acids: CASSSPVFGSSNQPQHF. DNA of the CDR3: TGTGCCAGCAGCTCCCCTGTGTTCGGCAGTAGCAATCAGCCCCAGCATTTT.

This chain links TRBV12-5 with TRBJ2-3, with D perhaps being TRBD1 or TRBD2 (5 bases each). Germline V lookup: CDR1 LGHNT, CDR2 FRNRAP. The CDR3 has 18 amino acids. Trimming took off 1 base at V and 6 bases at J, with 23 bases between the two ends. The CDR3 coding sequence is TGTGCTAGTGGTTTGGCCCCCCGTTCGCGCGACGAGGGGGATACGCAGTATTTT. It codes for CASGLAPRSRDEGDTQYF. The variable domain in full, completed from reference TRBV12-5 and TRBJ2-3, reads DARVTQTPRHKVTEMGQEVTMRCQPILGHNTVFWYRQTMMQGLELLAYFRNRAPLDDSGMPKDRFSAEMPDATLATLKIQPSEPRDSAVYFCASGLAPRSRDEGDTQYFGPGTRLTVL.

The chain couples TRBV4-1 to TRBJ1-1, with D tentatively TRBD1 (5 bases). The CDR3 length is 13 residues. V gave up 5 bases and J gave up 7 bases, with 14 bases separating them. Germline assignment: CDR1 MGHRA and CDR2 YSYEKL. The CDR3 bases are TGCGCCAGCAGCGGGTTCGAGAGGGGTGAAGCTTTCTTT. Translating gives CASSGFERGEAFF.

Only a few counts were recorded for this clonotype. The gene calls are TRBV19 and TRBJ1-3, with no clear D. This CDR3 contains 16 residues. The germline V gene encodes CDR1 LNHDA and CDR2 SQIVND (reference sequence). Trimming stripped 6 bases from V and 0 bases from J, with 15 bases between. The CDR3 sequence is CASRSKDADSGNTIYF. The CDR3 DNA reads TGTGCCAGTAGGTCGAAGGACGCAGACTCTGGAAACACCATATATTTT.

Ten or more counts support this clonotype. The genes are TRBV27 and TRBJ2-7, with TRBD2 matching over 11 bases. Germline CDR1 MNHEY, CDR2 SMNVEV (reference sequence). V gave up 9 bases and J gave up 6 bases; unmatched junction bases: 10. This CDR3 has 14 amino acids. This chain's CDR3 is CASSPGTSGVEQYF. In nucleotides, the CDR3 is TGTGCCAGTAGTCCCGGGACTAGCGGAGTCGAGCAGTACTTC.

Many counts were recorded for this clonotype. V usage is TRBV18 and J usage is TRBJ2-5; D ambiguous. This CDR3 has 13 amino acids. Trimming took off 5 bases at V and 2 bases at J, with 9 bases between the two ends. Germline V gene data show CDR1 as KGHSH and CDR2 as LQKENI. The CDR3 DNA reads TGTGCCAGCTCAGGAGCGATTCAAGAGACCCAGTACTTC. It codes for CASSGAIQETQYF.

A few counts support this clonotype. The chain couples TRBV5-1 to TRBJ2-5, with TRBD1 matching 7 bases. Germline V gene data show CDR1 as SGHRS and CDR2 as YFSETQ. The CDR3 sequence is 15 residues long. V gave up 2 bases and J gave up 5 bases; unmatched junction bases: 9. The CDR3 nucleotides read TGCGCCAGCAGCTTAGACGGGACAGCTAAGGAGACCCAGTACTTC. It codes for CASSLDGTAKETQYF.

This clonotype came up many times. The V and J genes are TRBV7-2 and TRBJ2-5; D remains unclear. The CDR3 has 11 amino acids. V was trimmed by 5 bases and J by 8 bases, leaving 9 bases between them. Germline loops: CDR1 SGHTA, CDR2 FQGNSA. The CDR3 DNA follows: TGTGCCAGCAGCCTTCAGATAACCCAGTACTTC. This translates into CASSLQITQYF.